This entry concerns a single TCR beta chain. The antigen this receptor binds is unknown. No per-base quality is available; no much larger clone lies one base away. This sample was included in a study of blood T cell repertoires in COVID-19 (dated by TCRdb to 2020 to 2021). Regarding the complete study: Samples covering the acute and convalescent phases of COVID-19 were provided by collaborators in the United States, Italy and Spain. The material from the prospective study consisted of cDNA or gDNA derived from T cells, B-cell-depleted T cells, or PBMCs. Subjects who had been exposed to COVID-19, were actively infected with it, or had recovered from it provided the deeply sampled blood TCRbeta repertoires that made up the dataset. The repertoires were released in a freely available public database intended as a resource for research on the immune response to SARS-CoV-2. Samples came from the ongoing ImmuneRACE study (first 160 participants) plus 1,254 subjects from 6 global collaborators. A de-identified subject ID, COVID-19 status, age in years and sex were almost always included in the sample metadata. HLA class I and class II types, where available, came from metadata supplied by the sample provider rather than from assay-based typing. What the study reported, not specific to this receptor: Clinical and demographic metadata were provided uncurated, with the amount varying by source and participant.

Taken from the germline V gene, the CDR1 and CDR2 loops are MNHEY and SVGAGI. Relative to germline, V is 6 bases shorter and J is 4 bases shorter, with 15 bases between their ends. The CDR3, from cysteine to phenylalanine, totals 14 residues. The sequence is cut down to CDR3 DNA, 42 bases in frame from base 1. Each collaborating institution followed its own protocols to collect whole blood in K2EDTA tubes. For TCRbeta analysis, collaborator samples were shipped as frozen whole blood, as isolated PBMCs, or as DNA extracted from either sample type. The immunoSEQ Assay, a bias-controlled multiplex PCR, was used to amplify TCRbeta CDR3 regions from genomic DNA. The study's own analysis went as follows. Within the assay, amplification of reference gene primers was used to estimate how many nucleated cells each sample contained. To quantify the absolute abundance of each unique TCRbeta CDR3 rearrangement, sequence reads were collapsed and filtered. For each sample, productive Simpson clonality was calculated as the square root of Simpson's diversity index over productive rearrangements. TCRdb stores this immuneACCESS table with in-frame sequences only. Part of the clones is absent; in the studies checked, under half of the shortfall reflects unresolved V genes, and no reason is known for the rest. Clonal size and the V and J genes are those of that table, whereas D and trimming came from the DNA. For this sample there are a few hundred thousand clones; approximately 87% appear just once. The top ten clonotypes cover 2.2% of the sample.

The chain links TRBV6-5 with TRBJ1-2; no D gene call is confident. The sample was peripheral blood. This TCR came from a woman in her 50s with acute or convalescent COVID-19. For the CDR3, the sequence is CASSPGEPLYGYTF. The bases are TGTGCCAGCAGCCCCGGGGAGCCACTCTATGGCTACACCTTC.